The present T cell receptor (beta chain) was sequenced within a study of blood T cell repertoires in COVID-19. Overall study context: Both acute and convalescent COVID-19 samples were obtained from the United States, Italy and Spain. The analysed material was cDNA or gDNA that came from T cells, B-cell-depleted T cells, or PBMCs.

The CDR3 is made up of 20 amino acids. V was cut by 1 base and J by 1 base, with 26 bases left in between. CDR1 and CDR2 (germline): SGDLS, YYNGEE. In the source study's methods: Estimation of nucleated cell counts was performed using reference gene primer amplification. Only in-frame clones appear in the TCRdb table, and some are missing; sequencing was by immunoSEQ multiplex PCR. The V and J calls and clone size are taken from that table; D and trimming were inferred from the DNA. The table shows some 31,000 clones, with 90% occurring only once. The clonotype originates from a human donor in a cohort sampled during active COVID-19. Sequencing was done on a sample of peripheral blood. The chain recombines TRBV9 with TRBJ1-1, with a tentative D call TRBD1 (6 bases). This CDR3 reads CASSVKGGLGQKGKNTEAFF. CDR3 bases: TGTGCCAGCAGCGTAAAAGGGGGTCTAGGACAGAAGGGGAAGAACACTGAAGCTTTCTTT.